Listed here are 27 T cell receptor beta chains from one sample, sequenced in a study of T-cell memory formation after mild COVID-19. Each CDR3 protein gets one entry after TCRdb re-called the 5' RACE reads with MiXCR. This table holds approximately 410,000 distinct CDR3 sequences, 23% found once. Input material: PBMCs or a T cell subset sorted from them (not recorded which). The receptors derive from an adult woman who had mild COVID-19 (a few samples of this study predate the infection). Cell type and time point are not known.

J is TRBJ2-1 and V is TRBV3-1; 7 bases align to TRBD1. Per the germline V gene, CDR1 is LGHDT and CDR2 is YNNKEL (reference sequence). The V segment lost 4 bases and the J segment 6 bases; nucleotides outside the gene matches: 6. The CDR3 extends over 14 amino acids. This CDR3 reads CASSPGDRVNEQFF. The CDR3 DNA is TGTGCCAGCAGCCCTGGTGACAGGGTCAATGAGCAGTTCTTC.

This clonotype appeared a few times. The rearrangement uses TRBV12-3 or TRBV12-4 and TRBJ2-7; maybe TRBD1 (5 bases). This CDR3 has 13 residues. Trimming took 2 bases from V and 3 from J, leaving 8 bases between them. In DNA, the CDR3 is TGTGCCAGCAGTTTAAGTAGGGGCTACGAGCAGTACTTC. Its protein product is CASSLSRGYEQYF.

J is TRBJ1-1 and V is TRBV18, with D possibly TRBD1 on 5 matching bases. The CDR3 runs to 15 residues. Trimming pared 4 bases from V and 5 bases from J, leaving 17 bases between. Germline CDR1 KGHSH, CDR2 LQKENI. The CDR3 spells CASSLSAGRATEAFF. CDR3 DNA: TGTGCCAGCTCACTCTCGGCAGGGAGGGCAACTGAAGCTTTCTTT.

This clonotype was picked up a small number of times. This chain links TRBV12-3 or TRBV12-4 with TRBJ2-7; D gene uncertain. The CDR3 has 13 residues. The V and J ends lost 8 bases and 2 bases respectively, with 13 bases between them. This chain's CDR3 is CASAQSWPYEQYF. Here the CDR3 DNA reads TGTGCCAGCGCTCAATCTTGGCCCTACGAGCAGTACTTC.

The table lists this clonotype with a few counts. The genes are TRBV7-9 and TRBJ2-1; TRBD1 agrees at 11 bases. This CDR3 has 16 residues. J gave up 8 bases and V 6 bases, and 12 bases lay outside the gene matches. Germline assignment: CDR1 SEHNR and CDR2 FQNEAQ (reference sequence). CDR3 nucleotide sequence: TGTGCCAGCAGTCTAGGGGGGACAGGGGGTATGTATGAGCAGTTCTTC. Its protein product is CASSLGGTGGMYEQFF.

The rearrangement joins TRBV5-6 to TRBJ2-5; D is ambiguous. The ends were cut back, 6 bases at V and 5 bases at J, with 8 bases in the middle. CDR1 is SGHDT, CDR2 YYEEEE, per germline. This CDR3 contains 11 residues. In DNA, the CDR3 is TGTGCCAGCAAAGGGTCGGAGACCCAGTACTTC. It translates to CASKGSETQYF. The entire variable domain, with the rest obtained from reference TRBV5-6 and TRBJ2-5, is as follows: DAGVTQSPTHLIKTRGQQVTLRCSPKSGHDTVSWYQQALGQGPQFIFQYYEEEERQRGNFPDRFSGHQFPNYSSELNVNALLLGDSALYLCASKGSETQYFGPGTRLLVL.

This clonotype was counted between two and nine times. The chain joins TRBV6-5 to TRBJ1-1; 8 bases align to TRBD1. The CDR3 sequence is 15 residues long. Germline loops: CDR1 MNHEY, CDR2 SVGAGI. V trimming: 0 bases; J trimming: 7 bases; junction bases outside the gene matches: 7. CDR3 nucleotide sequence: TGTGCCAGCAGTTACTCAGCCAGGGGGCGAGTTGAAGCTTTCTTT. It encodes CASSYSARGRVEAFF.

The chain uses TRBV7-2 and TRBJ2-1; 7 nucleotides match TRBD1. The CDR3 totals 11 residues. The junction had 2 bases not matched to a gene; V was cut back by 6 bases and J by 9 bases. Per the germline V gene, CDR1 is SGHTA and CDR2 is FQGNSA. The CDR3 coding sequence is TGTGCCAGCAGACAGGGGACTGAGCAGTTCTTC. Protein sequence: CASRQGTEQFF.

J is TRBJ2-3 and V is TRBV7-3; 14 bases map to TRBD2. Per the germline V gene, CDR1 is SGHTA and CDR2 is FQGTGA. V gave up 4 bases and J gave up 2 bases; unmatched junction bases: 5. The CDR3 extends over 17 amino acids. CDR3 in DNA: TGTGCCAGCAGCTCAGTGACTAGCGGGGGGGTCACAGATACGCAGTATTTT. It yields the protein CASSSVTSGGVTDTQYF.

The gene calls are TRBV4-1 and TRBJ2-5; D is possibly TRBD1 (6 bases). The CDR3 extends over 14 amino acids. Trimming shortened V by 6 bases and J by 1 base, and 12 bases separated the two germline ends. CDR1 and CDR2 from the germline V gene are MGHRA and YSYEKL. DNA of the CDR3: TGCGCCAGCAGGCCTACAGGGTCCCAAGAGACCCAGTACTTC. It encodes CASRPTGSQETQYF.

The chain recombines TRBV24-1 with TRBJ2-7, with 7 bases that match TRBD1. The length of the CDR3 is 17 residues. Germline V gene lookup returns CDR1 KGHDR and CDR2 SFDVKD. J gave up 0 bases and V 2 bases, and 9 bases lay outside the gene matches. The CDR3 reads CATSDSTTDRFSYEQYF. DNA for the CDR3: TGTGCCACCAGTGATTCTACCACGGACAGGTTCTCCTACGAGCAGTACTTC.

The chain is built from TRBV7-8 and TRBJ2-2; 7 bases map to TRBD1. J gave up 2 bases and V 1 base, and 1 base lay outside the gene matches. Germline assignment: CDR1 SGHVS and CDR2 FQNEAQ. This CDR3 is 15 amino acids long. CDR3 DNA: TGTGCCAGCAGCTTAGGGGACAGAAACACCGGGGAGCTGTTTTTT. It translates to CASSLGDRNTGELFF.

The rearrangement joins TRBV5-4 to TRBJ1-3; maybe TRBD1 (5 bases). V dropped 6 bases and J dropped 2 bases, with 12 bases sitting between them. Germline CDR1 SGHNT, CDR2 YYREEE (reference sequence). The CDR3 spans 14 residues. As DNA, the CDR3 is TGTGCCAGCACCCTGGGGGAACCTGGAAACACCATATATTTT. Encoded protein: CASTLGEPGNTIYF.

This clonotype showed up many times. The rearrangement links TRBV12-3 or TRBV12-4 to TRBJ2-7, with TRBD1 identical over 8 bases. V shed 3 bases and J 2 bases; nucleotides not matched to a gene: 0. This CDR3 contains 13 residues. CDR3 sequence (DNA): TGTGCCAGCAGTTTGGACAGGGCCTACGAGCAGTACTTC. Its translation: CASSLDRAYEQYF.

This clonotype occurred a few times. The CDR3: CASSFGHAGQETQYF. The CDR3 nucleotides are TGTGCCAGCAGCTTTGGTCACGCGGGCCAAGAGACCCAGTACTTC. This chain uses TRBV7-9 with TRBJ2-5; D possibly corresponds to TRBD2 (5 bases). Germline V lookup: CDR1 SEHNR, CDR2 FQNEAQ (reference sequence). Trimming removed 3 bases from V and 1 base from J, with 12 bases in between. The CDR3 extends over 15 amino acids.

This clonotype was counted between two and nine times. J is TRBJ2-1 and V is TRBV11-2; the match to TRBD2 covers 8 bases. J gave up 4 bases and V 5 bases, and 19 bases lay outside the gene matches. The germline V gene has CDR1 SGHAT and CDR2 FQNNGV. The CDR3 spans 19 residues. The chain's CDR3 is CASSTPHAQRGSNYNEQFF. In DNA, the CDR3 is TGTGCCAGCAGCACTCCTCACGCGCAGCGGGGGAGTAATTACAATGAGCAGTTCTTC.

This clonotype has a handful of counts. The chain recombines TRBV18 with TRBJ2-1, with a weak D call TRBD2 (6 bases). CDR1 is KGHSH and CDR2 is LQKENI in the germline V gene. V lost 2 bases and J lost 8, with 16 bases in between. The CDR3 totals 15 residues. The CDR3 here is CASSPMAGSTHEQFF. The CDR3 DNA follows: TGTGCCAGCTCACCAATGGCGGGGTCCACCCATGAGCAGTTCTTC.

This sequence joins TRBV11-2 and TRBJ1-5, with D maybe TRBD1 (5 bases). The V end was cut by 1 base, the J end by 1 base, with 8 bases between. The CDR3 loop spans 15 amino acids. From germline, CDR1 is SGHAT and CDR2 FQNNGV. The CDR3 sequence: CASSLVGASNQPQHF. The CDR3 bases are TGTGCCAGCAGCTTAGTCGGGGCGAGCAATCAGCCCCAGCATTTT.

This clonotype showed up just a few times. The chain links TRBV7-9 to TRBJ2-2; the D gene is possibly TRBD2 (6 bases). CDR3 length: 16 amino acids. Germline lookup yields CDR1 SEHNR and CDR2 FQNEAQ (reference sequence). V lost 8 bases to trimming and J lost 4 bases, with 20 bases between them. Written as DNA, the CDR3 is TGTGCCAGCGTACTCCCGACTAGACCCAGCACCGGGGAGCTGTTTTTT. It translates to CASVLPTRPSTGELFF.

This chain connects TRBV11-2 to TRBJ1-3, with no clear D. In germline, CDR1 is SGHAT, CDR2 FQNNGV. CDR3 size: 13 residues. Deletions cut 10 bases from V and 0 bases from J, with 10 bases between. The CDR3 DNA reads TGTGCCACTCCGGATTTCTCTGGAAACACCATATATTTT. It yields the protein CATPDFSGNTIYF.

This clonotype was found a few times. Written as DNA, the CDR3 is TGCGCCAGCAGCCCGGGGGGCACGGCGGAGACCCAGTACTTC. Translated: CASSPGGTAETQYF. The chain is built from TRBV5-1 and TRBJ2-5; a weak D match, TRBD2 (7 bases). The CDR3 is 14 amino acids. V lost 4 bases and J lost 5, with 15 bases in between. Germline V gives CDR1 SGHRS, CDR2 YFSETQ.

This clonotype has more than one count but fewer than ten. This chain uses TRBV4-1 with TRBJ2-5; D is perhaps TRBD2 (6 bases). Germline V gene sequence: CDR1 MGHRA, CDR2 YSYEKL. The CDR3 is made up of 14 amino acids. V was clipped by 2 bases and J by 7 bases, with 14 bases between them. CDR3 DNA sequence: TGCGCCAGCAGCCAATTTTTGCGGGGATCGACCCAGTACTTC. This encodes CASSQFLRGSTQYF.

This clonotype was seen only a few times. The chain has TRBV27 and TRBJ2-7, with D possibly TRBD1 on 6 matching bases. The CDR3 spans 13 residues. Per germline, CDR1 MNHEY and CDR2 SMNVEV (reference sequence). V gave up 2 bases and J gave up 2 bases, with 7 bases separating them. CDR3 in DNA: TGTGCCAGCAGTTTAAAGGGGGCCTACGAGCAGTACTTC. Protein sequence: CASSLKGAYEQYF.

This clonotype was counted a few times. The V gene is TRBV5-1, the J gene TRBJ2-2, with D tentatively TRBD1 (5 bases). Deletions cut 7 bases from V and 1 base from J, with 14 bases between. The CDR3 covers 15 residues. Germline CDR1 is SGHRS and CDR2 is YFSETQ. CDR3 amino acids: CASALGQGNTGELFF. The CDR3 DNA reads TGCGCCAGCGCCCTCGGGCAGGGGAACACCGGGGAGCTGTTTTTT.

Only a few counts were recorded for this clonotype. V is TRBV27 and J is TRBJ2-2; D remains ambiguous. The germline V gene has CDR1 MNHEY and CDR2 SMNVEV (reference sequence). The CDR3 runs to 14 residues. Trimming stripped 6 bases from V and 8 bases from J, with 16 bases between. The CDR3 DNA follows: TGTGCCAGCAGGCTATCCGGGCCTGGGGGGGAGCTGTTTTTT. Translating it yields CASRLSGPGGELFF.

This chain connects TRBV24-1 to TRBJ2-7; a weak D match, TRBD2 (5 bases). From germline, CDR1 is KGHDR and CDR2 SFDVKD. The CDR3 is 13 residues long. The V end lost 1 base, the J end lost 9 bases, and 12 bases lay between the germline ends. Here the CDR3 DNA reads TGTGCCACCAGTGATTTACGGGGAGAGTTGCAGTACTTC. Its translation is CATSDLRGELQYF.

This clonotype appeared many times. This rearrangement joins TRBV6-6 to TRBJ2-7, with D possibly matching TRBD1 (6 bases). The CDR3 is made up of 15 amino acids. Germline V CDR1 and CDR2: MNHNY, SVGAGI (reference sequence). V shed 7 bases and J shed 3 bases, with 19 bases lying between them. CDR3 residues: CASTPADRQLYEQYF. The DNA of the CDR3 is TGTGCCAGCACTCCCGCTGACAGGCAGCTCTACGAGCAGTACTTC.